Each of the 22 T cell receptor beta chains below was sequenced from the same sample in a study of blood T cell repertoires in COVID-19. Data came from immunoSEQ multiplex PCR; TCRdb stores just in-frame clones and leaves some out. The sample shows roughly 350,000 clones, about nine tenths of them seen only once. The sample taken for sequencing was peripheral blood. The source is a woman aged 65 to 85 with COVID-19, enrolled during active disease.

This chain links TRBV4-1 with TRBJ1-4, with D perhaps matching TRBD1 (5 bases). This CDR3 comprises 14 residues. The germline V gene has CDR1 MGHRA and CDR2 YSYEKL. V lost 2 bases and J 7 bases, leaving 11 bases between the germline ends. CDR3 DNA: TGCGCCAGCAGCCAAATCCGGGGGGTTGAAAAACTGTTTTTT. Its protein product is CASSQIRGVEKLFF.

A single count supports this clone. The rearrangement joins TRBV28 to TRBJ1-2; 7 bases map to TRBD1. Trimming cost V 6 bases and J 0 bases; bases outside gene matches: 7. The CDR3 contains 15 residues. Germline V gives CDR1 MDHEN, CDR2 SYDVKM. The CDR3 sequence is CASRTGTASNYGYTF. CDR3 in DNA: TGTGCCAGCAGAACTGGGACAGCATCTAACTATGGCTACACCTTC.

The gene calls are TRBV19 and TRBJ2-2; possible D gene TRBD1, 6 bases. The CDR3 loop spans 16 amino acids. CDR1 is LNHDA, CDR2 SQIVND, per germline (reference sequence). Trimming stripped 1 base from V and 3 bases from J, with 12 bases between. CDR3 nucleotides: TGTGCCAGTAGTATAGGCAGGGGTCACCACACCGGGGAGCTGTTTTTT. Residues: CASSIGRGHHTGELFF.

V and J are TRBV24-1 and TRBJ1-1; the match to TRBD1 covers 8 bases. CDR1 is KGHDR, CDR2 SFDVKD, per germline. The J segment lost 8 bases and the V segment lost 9 bases, leaving 13 bases of the junction unmatched. The CDR3 contains 14 residues. The CDR3 here is CATRTSGGGGEAFF. The CDR3 DNA reads as TGTGCCACCCGGACCTCAGGGGGCGGTGGAGAAGCTTTCTTT.

This sequence joins TRBV4-1 and TRBJ2-6; possibly TRBD1 for D (6 bases). Deletions cut 0 bases from V and 0 bases from J, with 15 bases between. Germline CDR1 reads MGHRA; CDR2 reads YSYEKL. The CDR3 covers 19 residues. The CDR3 here is CASSQDRGGFLSGANVLTF. The CDR3 nucleotides are TGCGCCAGCAGCCAAGATCGTGGGGGCTTCCTCTCTGGGGCCAACGTCCTGACTTTC.

The chain combines TRBV19 with TRBJ2-5; tentatively, D is TRBD1 (5 bases). The CDR3 spans 14 residues. Looked up from germline, CDR1 is LNHDA and CDR2 is SQIVND (reference sequence). V was cut by 5 bases and J by 5 bases, with 15 bases left in between. CDR3 residues: CASSPPGAGETQYF. The DNA of the CDR3 is TGTGCCAGTAGTCCTCCTGGGGCCGGGGAGACCCAGTACTTC.

V is TRBV2 and J is TRBJ1-2, with a possible D match to TRBD1 (6 bases). This CDR3 region has 14 residues. Germline V CDR1 and CDR2: SNHLY, FYNNEI. Trimming pared 2 bases from V and 4 bases from J, leaving 11 bases between. This chain's CDR3 is CASSEQGQAYGYTF. The CDR3 nucleotides are TGTGCCAGCAGTGAACAGGGGCAGGCCTATGGCTACACCTTC.

The chain couples TRBV2 to TRBJ2-5; D is possibly TRBD2 (5 bases). Germline-derived CDR1 and CDR2 are SNHLY and FYNNEI. Trimming pared 7 bases from V and 5 bases from J, leaving 14 bases between. This CDR3 has 13 residues. The CDR3 sequence: CASNLARMETQYF. The CDR3 DNA reads TGTGCCAGCAATCTAGCCCGGATGGAGACCCAGTACTTC. Filled out from reference TRBV2 and TRBJ2-5, the complete variable domain reads EPEVTQTPSHQVTQMGQEVILRCVPISNHLYFYWYRQILGQKVEFLVSFYNNEISEKSEIFDDQFSVERPDGSNFTLKIRSTKLEDSAMYFCASNLARMETQYFGPGTRLLVL.

As to this clone: The sample carries other DNA sequences with the same CDR3. The rearrangement uses TRBV28 and TRBJ1-2; D gene ambiguous. The CDR3 is 10 amino acids. With 5 bases removed from V and 5 bases from J, the gap between germline ends came to 3 bases. Germline CDR1 is MDHEN and CDR2 is SYDVKM. CDR3 coding DNA: TGTGCCAGCAGTCGGTATGGCTACACCTTC. It translates to CASSRYGYTF.

J is TRBJ1-2 and V is TRBV18; D is possibly TRBD1 (6 bases). CDR1 is KGHSH, CDR2 LQKENI, per germline. This CDR3 has 14 amino acids. Deletions cut 6 bases from V and 4 bases from J, with 15 bases between. Here the CDR3 reads CASSPEDRFYGYTF. The CDR3 DNA reads as TGTGCCAGCTCCCCAGAGGACAGATTCTATGGCTACACCTTC.

The chain combines TRBV27 with TRBJ1-1, with 7 nucleotides matching TRBD1. J was trimmed by 6 bases and V by 5 bases; bases with no gene match: 9. CDR1 and CDR2 from the germline V gene are MNHEY and SMNVEV (reference sequence). The CDR3 has 14 residues. The CDR3 reads CASSRQGGMPEAFF. DNA for the CDR3: TGTGCCAGCAGTCGACAGGGTGGGATGCCTGAAGCTTTCTTT.

The genes are TRBV7-6 and TRBJ2-3; TRBD2 matches at 15 bases. Trimming removed 5 bases from V and 5 bases from J; junction bases left unmatched: 11. Germline CDR1 and CDR2: SGHVS and FNYEAQ. The CDR3 is 18 amino acids. The CDR3 bases are TGTGCCAGCAGCCCCCGAGGGGGACTAGCGGGGGGCGGAGATACGCAGTATTTT. As protein: CASSPRGGLAGGGDTQYF.

The J gene is TRBJ1-1, the V gene TRBV4-1, with TRBD1 matching 7 bases. CDR1 is MGHRA, CDR2 YSYEKL, per germline. The CDR3 is 16 amino acids. J gave up 4 bases and V 3 bases, and 11 bases lay outside the gene matches. The chain's CDR3 is CASSHSTDRVGTEAFF. The CDR3 nucleotides are TGCGCCAGCAGCCATTCTACCGACAGGGTGGGCACTGAAGCTTTCTTT.

The V gene is TRBV27, the J gene TRBJ1-2; 8 bases map to TRBD1. The V gene end was trimmed by 8 bases and the J gene end by 0 bases; junction bases not matched to a gene: 8. The CDR3 is 15 amino acids. The germline V gene encodes CDR1 MNHEY and CDR2 SMNVEV (reference sequence). This CDR3 reads CASLGQGPANYGYTF. The CDR3 DNA sequence: TGTGCCAGCCTAGGACAGGGACCAGCTAACTATGGCTACACCTTC.

The chain recombines TRBV9 with TRBJ2-1; 12 nucleotides agree with TRBD2. J lost 12 bases, V lost 0 bases, and 13 bases had no gene match. Germline CDR1 and CDR2: SGDLS and YYNGEE. The CDR3 covers 17 residues. In nucleotides, the CDR3 is TGTGCCAGCAGCGTAGGTTCACTAGCGGGGGGATCGGCGTCGCAGTTCTTC. Its protein is CASSVGSLAGGSASQFF. The whole variable domain, filled in from reference TRBV9 and TRBJ2-1, reads DSGVTQTPKHLITATGQRVTLRCSPRSGDLSVYWYQQSLDQGLQFLIQYYNGEERAKGNILERFSAQQFPDLHSELNLSSLELGDSALYFCASSVGSLAGGSASQFFGPGTRLTVL.

The gene calls are TRBV9 and TRBJ2-1; D unresolved. This CDR3 contains 13 residues. V lost 0 bases to trimming and J lost 5 bases, with 6 bases between them. Germline CDR1 SGDLS, CDR2 YYNGEE. This CDR3 is CASSVDTDNEQFF. CDR3 DNA sequence: TGTGCCAGCAGCGTAGACACAGACAATGAGCAGTTCTTC.

The gene calls are TRBV6-6 and TRBJ2-5; D may be TRBD1 (5 bases). The germline V and J ends were trimmed by 8 bases and 2 bases, with 6 bases remaining between them. Germline CDR1 MNHNY, CDR2 SVGAGI (reference sequence). This CDR3 has 11 residues. CDR3 bases: TGTGCCAGCGGACAACAAGAGACCCAGTACTTC. Its translation is CASGQQETQYF.

V usage is TRBV6-5 and J usage is TRBJ1-5; D is ambiguous. This CDR3 has 10 residues. In germline, CDR1 is MNHEY, CDR2 SVGAGI. V was pared by 5 bases and J by 9 bases, with 5 bases between. The CDR3 is CASSNGPQHF. The CDR3 DNA follows: TGTGCCAGCAGTAACGGGCCCCAGCATTTT.

The CDR3 DNA sequence: TGTGCCTGGGCAAGGGACAGACAAGAGACCCAGTACTTC. Amino acids: CAWARDRQETQYF. V usage is TRBV30 and J usage is TRBJ2-5, with 7 positions matching TRBD1. This CDR3 contains 13 residues. J lost 2 bases, V lost 5 bases, and 5 bases had no gene match. Germline assignment: CDR1 GTSNPN and CDR2 SVGIG (reference sequence).

The chain has TRBV30 and TRBJ1-2; a weak D match, TRBD1 (5 bases). The germline V gene has CDR1 GTSNPN and CDR2 SVGIG (reference sequence). The CDR3 contains 13 residues. The V end lost 0 bases, the J end lost 2 bases, and 7 bases lay between the germline ends. The CDR3 bases are TGTGCCTGGAGTGTACAGGCCAACTATGGCTACACCTTC. Protein sequence: CAWSVQANYGYTF.

Concerning this clone itself: Other DNA sequences in the sample encode the same CDR3. The V gene is TRBV27, the J gene TRBJ1-6; the D gene is possibly TRBD1 (6 bases). The V end lost 2 bases, the J end lost 7 bases, and 9 bases lay between the germline ends. The CDR3 consists of 14 residues. CDR1 and CDR2 (germline): MNHEY, SMNVEV (reference sequence). The CDR3 DNA sequence: TGTGCCAGCAGTTTACGGCAGGGGAATTCACCCCTCCACTTT. The encoded protein is CASSLRQGNSPLHF.

The chain joins TRBV6-5 to TRBJ2-2, with a tentative D call TRBD1 (6 bases). Germline V CDR1 and CDR2: MNHEY, SVGAGI. Trimming stripped 8 bases from V and 6 bases from J, with 7 bases between. The CDR3 runs to 11 residues. CDR3 in DNA: TGTGCCAGCGCAGGGGCCGGGGAGCTGTTTTTT. This codes for CASAGAGELFF.